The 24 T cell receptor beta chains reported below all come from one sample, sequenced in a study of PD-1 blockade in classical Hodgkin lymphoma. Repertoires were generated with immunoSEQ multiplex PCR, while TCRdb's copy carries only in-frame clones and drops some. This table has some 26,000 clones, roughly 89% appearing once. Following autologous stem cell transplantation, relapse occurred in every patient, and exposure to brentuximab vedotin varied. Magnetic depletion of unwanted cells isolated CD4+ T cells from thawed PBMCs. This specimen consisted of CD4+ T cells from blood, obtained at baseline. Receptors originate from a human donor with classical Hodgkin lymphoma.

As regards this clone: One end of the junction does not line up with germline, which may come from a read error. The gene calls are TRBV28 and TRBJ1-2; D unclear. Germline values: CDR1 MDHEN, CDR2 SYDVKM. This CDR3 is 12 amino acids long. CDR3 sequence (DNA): TGTGCCAGCAGTTTAAACAGTTTAGAAGGCGCCTTC. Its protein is CASSLNSLEGAF.

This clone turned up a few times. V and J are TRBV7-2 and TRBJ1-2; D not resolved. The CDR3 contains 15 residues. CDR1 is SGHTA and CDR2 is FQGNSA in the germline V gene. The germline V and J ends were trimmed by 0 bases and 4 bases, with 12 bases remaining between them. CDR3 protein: CASSLAPTAPYGYTF. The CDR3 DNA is TGTGCCAGCAGCTTAGCGCCAACAGCCCCCTATGGCTACACCTTC.

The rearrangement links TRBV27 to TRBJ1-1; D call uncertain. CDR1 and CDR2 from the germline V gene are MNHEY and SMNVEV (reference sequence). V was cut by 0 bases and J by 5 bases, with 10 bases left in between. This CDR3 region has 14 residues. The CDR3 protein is CASSLSSQWTEAFF. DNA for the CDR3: TGTGCCAGCAGTTTATCCTCTCAGTGGACTGAAGCTTTCTTT.

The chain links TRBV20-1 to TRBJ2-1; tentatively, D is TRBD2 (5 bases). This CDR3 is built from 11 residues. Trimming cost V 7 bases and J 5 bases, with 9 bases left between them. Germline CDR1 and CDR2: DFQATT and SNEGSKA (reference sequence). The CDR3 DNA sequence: TGCAGTGTTGGAGGAAACAATGAGCAGTTCTTC. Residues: CSVGGNNEQFF.

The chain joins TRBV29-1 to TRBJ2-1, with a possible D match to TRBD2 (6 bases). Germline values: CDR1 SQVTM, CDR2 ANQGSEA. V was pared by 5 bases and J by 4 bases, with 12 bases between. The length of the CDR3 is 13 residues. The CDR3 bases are TGCAGCGTTTCCGGGGGAACGTACAATGAGCAGTTCTTC. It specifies CSVSGGTYNEQFF.

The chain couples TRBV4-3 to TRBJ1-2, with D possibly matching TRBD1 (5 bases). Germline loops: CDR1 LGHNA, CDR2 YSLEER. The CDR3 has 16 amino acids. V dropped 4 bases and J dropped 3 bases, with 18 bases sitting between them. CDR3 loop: CASSPVVGRGDYGYTF. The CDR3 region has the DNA TGCGCCAGCAGCCCTGTCGTAGGTAGGGGTGACTATGGCTACACCTTC.

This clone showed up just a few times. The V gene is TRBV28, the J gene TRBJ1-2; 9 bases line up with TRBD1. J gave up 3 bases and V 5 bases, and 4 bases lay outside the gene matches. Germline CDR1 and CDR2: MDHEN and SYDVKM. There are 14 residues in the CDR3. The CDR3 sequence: CASSPGTGYYGYTF. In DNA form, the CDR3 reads TGTGCCAGCAGTCCCGGGACAGGGTACTATGGCTACACCTTC.

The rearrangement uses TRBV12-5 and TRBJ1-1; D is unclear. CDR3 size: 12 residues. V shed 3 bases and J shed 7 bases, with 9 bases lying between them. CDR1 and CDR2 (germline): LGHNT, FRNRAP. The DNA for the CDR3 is TGTGCTAGTGGTTTCCGAGAACTTGAAGCTTTCTTT. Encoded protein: CASGFRELEAFF.

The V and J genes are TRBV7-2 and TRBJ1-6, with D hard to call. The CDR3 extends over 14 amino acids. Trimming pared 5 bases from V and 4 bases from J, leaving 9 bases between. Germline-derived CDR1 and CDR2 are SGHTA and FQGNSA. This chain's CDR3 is CASSPGYYNSPLHF. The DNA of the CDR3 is TGTGCCAGCAGCCCCGGGTATTATAATTCACCCCTCCACTTT.

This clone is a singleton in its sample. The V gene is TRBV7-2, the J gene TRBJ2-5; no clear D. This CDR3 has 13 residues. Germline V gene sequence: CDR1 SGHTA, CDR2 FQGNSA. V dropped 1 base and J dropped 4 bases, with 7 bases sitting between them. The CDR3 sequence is CASSLVNRETQYF. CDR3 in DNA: TGTGCCAGCAGCTTAGTCAACAGAGAGACCCAGTACTTC.

CDR3 DNA sequence: TGTGCCAGCAGTGAACTAGCCGTCATAGATACGCAGTATTTT. Residues: CASSELAVIDTQYF. The J gene is TRBJ2-3, the V gene TRBV2, with D possibly TRBD2 on 5 matching bases. This CDR3 has 14 amino acids. The V end lost 2 bases, the J end lost 5 bases, and 11 bases lay between the germline ends. Germline CDR1 SNHLY, CDR2 FYNNEI.

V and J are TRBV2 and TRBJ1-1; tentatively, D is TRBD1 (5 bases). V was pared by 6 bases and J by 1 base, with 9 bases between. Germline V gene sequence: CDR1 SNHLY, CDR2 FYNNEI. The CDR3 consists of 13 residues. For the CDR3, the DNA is TGTGCCAGCAGGGTAACAGGGAACACTGAAGCTTTCTTT. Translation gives CASRVTGNTEAFF.

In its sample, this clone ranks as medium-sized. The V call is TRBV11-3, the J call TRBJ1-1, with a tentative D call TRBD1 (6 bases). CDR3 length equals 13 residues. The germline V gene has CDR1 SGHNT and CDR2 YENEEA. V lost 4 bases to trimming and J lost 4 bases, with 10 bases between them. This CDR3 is CASSSQDSTEAFF. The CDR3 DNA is TGTGCCAGCAGCTCACAGGACAGCACTGAAGCTTTCTTT.

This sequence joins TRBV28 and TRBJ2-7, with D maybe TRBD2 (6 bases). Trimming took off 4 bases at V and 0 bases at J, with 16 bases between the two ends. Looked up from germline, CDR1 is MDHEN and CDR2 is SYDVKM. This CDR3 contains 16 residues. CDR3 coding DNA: TGTGCCAGCAGTTGGGCAACCCGGAGGGGCTCCTACGAGCAGTACTTC. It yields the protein CASSWATRRGSYEQYF. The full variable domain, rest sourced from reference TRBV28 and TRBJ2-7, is DVKVTQSSRYLVKRTGEKVFLECVQDMDHENMFWYRQDPGLGLRLIYFSYDVKMKEKGDIPEGYSVSREKKERFSLILESASTNQTSMYLCASSWATRRGSYEQYFGPGTRLTVT.

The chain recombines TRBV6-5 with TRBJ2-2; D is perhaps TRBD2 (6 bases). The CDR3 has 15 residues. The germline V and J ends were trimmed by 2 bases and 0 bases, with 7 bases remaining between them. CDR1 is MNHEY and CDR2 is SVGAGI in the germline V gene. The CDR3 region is CASSYGGSNTGELFF. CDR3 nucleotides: TGTGCCAGCAGTTACGGGGGGTCGAACACCGGGGAGCTGTTTTTT.

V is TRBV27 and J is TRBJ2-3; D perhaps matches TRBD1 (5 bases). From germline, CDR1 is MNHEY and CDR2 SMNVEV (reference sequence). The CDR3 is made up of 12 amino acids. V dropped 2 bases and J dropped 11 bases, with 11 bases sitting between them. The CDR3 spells CASSLVSGKQYF. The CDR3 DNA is TGTGCCAGCAGTTTAGTGTCAGGGAAGCAGTATTTT.

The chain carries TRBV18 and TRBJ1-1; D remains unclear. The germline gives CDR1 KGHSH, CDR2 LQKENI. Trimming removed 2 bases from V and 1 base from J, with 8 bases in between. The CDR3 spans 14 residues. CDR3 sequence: CASSPVRQNTEAFF. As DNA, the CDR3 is TGTGCCAGCTCACCAGTGCGACAGAACACTGAAGCTTTCTTT. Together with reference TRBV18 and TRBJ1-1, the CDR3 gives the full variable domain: NAGVMQNPRHLVRRRGQEARLRCSPMKGHSHVYWYRQLPEEGLKFMVYLQKENIIDESGMPKERFSAEFPKEGPSILRIQQVVRGDSAAYFCASSPVRQNTEAFFGQGTRLTVV.

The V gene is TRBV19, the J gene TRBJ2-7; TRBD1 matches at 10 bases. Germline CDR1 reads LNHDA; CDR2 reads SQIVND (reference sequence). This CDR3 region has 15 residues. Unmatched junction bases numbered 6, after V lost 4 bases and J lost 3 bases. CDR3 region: CASSTRQGANYEQYF. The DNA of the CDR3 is TGTGCCAGTAGTACCCGACAGGGGGCAAACTACGAGCAGTACTTC.

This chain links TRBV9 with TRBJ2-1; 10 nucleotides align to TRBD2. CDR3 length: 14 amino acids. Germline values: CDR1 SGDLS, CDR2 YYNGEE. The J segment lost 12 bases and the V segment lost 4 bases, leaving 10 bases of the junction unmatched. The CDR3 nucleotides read TGTGCCAGCAGCTCACGATCTCTAGCGGGGGCGCAGTTCTTC. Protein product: CASSSRSLAGAQFF.

The CDR3 region has the DNA TGCGCCAGCAGCTTGGCCCCCGGGGGAGAGAGGAATTCACCCCTCCACTTT. Its translation: CASSLAPGGERNSPLHF. The gene calls are TRBV5-1 and TRBJ1-6, with D tentatively TRBD1 (5 bases). Between the trimmed V and J ends, which lost 0 bases and 7 bases, there was a span of 17 bases. The length of the CDR3 is 17 residues. The germline V gene has CDR1 SGHRS and CDR2 YFSETQ.

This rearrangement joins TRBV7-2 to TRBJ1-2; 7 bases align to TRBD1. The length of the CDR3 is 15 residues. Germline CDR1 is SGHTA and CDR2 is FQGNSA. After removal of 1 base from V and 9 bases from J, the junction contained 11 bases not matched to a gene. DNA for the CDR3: TGTGCCAGCAGCTTAGAGGGGGCGCCTCGTAGTAGCTACACCTTC. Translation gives CASSLEGAPRSSYTF.

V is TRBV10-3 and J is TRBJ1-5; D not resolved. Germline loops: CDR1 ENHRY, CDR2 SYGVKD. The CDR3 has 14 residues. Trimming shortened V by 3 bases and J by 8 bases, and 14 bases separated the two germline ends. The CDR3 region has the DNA TGTGCCATCAGTGATTGGGGAGACGCCAAGCCCCAGCATTTT. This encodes CAISDWGDAKPQHF.

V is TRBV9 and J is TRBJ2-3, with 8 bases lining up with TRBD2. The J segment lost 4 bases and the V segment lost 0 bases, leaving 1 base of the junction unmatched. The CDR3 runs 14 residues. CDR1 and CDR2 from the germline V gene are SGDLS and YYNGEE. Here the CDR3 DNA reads TGTGCCAGCAGCGTAGGGACTAGCTCAGATACGCAGTATTTT. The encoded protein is CASSVGTSSDTQYF.

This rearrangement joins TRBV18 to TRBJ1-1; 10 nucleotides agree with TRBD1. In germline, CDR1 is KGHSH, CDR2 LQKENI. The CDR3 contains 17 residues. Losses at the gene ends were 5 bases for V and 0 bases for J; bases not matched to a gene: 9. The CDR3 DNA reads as TGTGCCAGCTCATCAAGACAGGGGGCGAGGGTGAACACTGAAGCTTTCTTT. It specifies CASSSRQGARVNTEAFF. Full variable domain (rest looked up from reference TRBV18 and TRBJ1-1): NAGVMQNPRHLVRRRGQEARLRCSPMKGHSHVYWYRQLPEEGLKFMVYLQKENIIDESGMPKERFSAEFPKEGPSILRIQQVVRGDSAAYFCASSSRQGARVNTEAFFGQGTRLTVV.